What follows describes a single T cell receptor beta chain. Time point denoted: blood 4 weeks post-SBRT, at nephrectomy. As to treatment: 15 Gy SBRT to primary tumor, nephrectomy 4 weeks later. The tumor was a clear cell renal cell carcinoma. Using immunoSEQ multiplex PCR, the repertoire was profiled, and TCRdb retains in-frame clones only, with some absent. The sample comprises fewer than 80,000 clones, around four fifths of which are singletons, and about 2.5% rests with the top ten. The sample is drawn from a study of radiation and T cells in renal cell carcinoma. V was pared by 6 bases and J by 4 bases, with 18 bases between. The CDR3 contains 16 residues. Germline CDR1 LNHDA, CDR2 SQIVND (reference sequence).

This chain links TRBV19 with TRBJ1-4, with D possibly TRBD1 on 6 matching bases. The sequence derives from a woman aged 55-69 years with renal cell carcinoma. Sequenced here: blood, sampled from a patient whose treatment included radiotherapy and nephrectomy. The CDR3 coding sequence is TGTGCCAGTAGCCGCCAGGGGCTTTCACGTAATGAAAAACTGTTTTTT. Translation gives CASSRQGLSRNEKLFF.